The source of this TCR beta chain is a study of shared clonotypes between healthy human individuals. General study results and limits: The small donor group covered limited genetic and exposure diversity. Sequencing depth was expected to influence donor clonotype sharing.

Worth noting for this clone: Its antigen is not known.

Sequencing used immunoSEQ multiplex PCR; TCRdb keeps in-frame clones, though not all of them. The sample comprises about 480,000 clones, less than 85% of which are singletons, and 10% to 15% rests with the top ten. The CDR3 contains 14 residues. Trimming shortened V by 4 bases and J by 1 base, and 7 bases separated the two germline ends. Germline loops: CDR1 SEHNR, CDR2 FQNEAQ (reference sequence). Among the donors, all were Caucasian adults who lived in Nashville, Tennessee. Unsorted material relied on approximately 100 million PBMCs as the source of genomic DNA. The sequence came from a woman aged 40 to 50 in good health. Some clones in this sample may be carry-over from other donors' samples. Specimen: PBMCs. The rearrangement links TRBV7-9 to TRBJ2-2, with D maybe TRBD1 (5 bases). The CDR3 is CASSSTGNTGELFF. The CDR3 DNA sequence: TGTGCCAGCAGCTCCACAGGGAACACCGGGGAGCTGTTTTTT.